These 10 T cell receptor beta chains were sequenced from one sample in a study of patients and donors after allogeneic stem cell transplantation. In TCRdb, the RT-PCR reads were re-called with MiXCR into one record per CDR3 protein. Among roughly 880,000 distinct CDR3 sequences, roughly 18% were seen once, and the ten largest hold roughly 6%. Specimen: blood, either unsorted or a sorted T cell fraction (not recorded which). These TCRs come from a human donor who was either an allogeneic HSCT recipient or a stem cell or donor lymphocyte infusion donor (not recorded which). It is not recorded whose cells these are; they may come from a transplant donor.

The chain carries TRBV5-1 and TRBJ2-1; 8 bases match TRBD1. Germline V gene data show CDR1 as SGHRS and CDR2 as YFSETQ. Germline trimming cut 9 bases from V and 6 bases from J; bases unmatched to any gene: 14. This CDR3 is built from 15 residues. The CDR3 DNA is TGCGCCACAGCAATTTCCGGGACAGGTGCCAATGAGCAGTTCTTC. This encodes CATAISGTGANEQFF.

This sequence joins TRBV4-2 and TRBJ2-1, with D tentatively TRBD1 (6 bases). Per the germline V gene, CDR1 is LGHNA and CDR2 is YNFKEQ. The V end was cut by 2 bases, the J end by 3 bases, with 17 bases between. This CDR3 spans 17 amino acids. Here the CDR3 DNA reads TGTGCCAGCAGCCAATTAATGGGGGCAGGTAACTACAATGAGCAGTTCTTC. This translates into CASSQLMGAGNYNEQFF.

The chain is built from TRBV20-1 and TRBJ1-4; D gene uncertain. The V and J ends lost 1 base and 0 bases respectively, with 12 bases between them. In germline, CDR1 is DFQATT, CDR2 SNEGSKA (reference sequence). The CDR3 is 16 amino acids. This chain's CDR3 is CSARGGTYTTNEKLFF. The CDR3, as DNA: TGCAGTGCTAGAGGGGGAACATACACAACTAATGAAAAACTGTTTTTT.

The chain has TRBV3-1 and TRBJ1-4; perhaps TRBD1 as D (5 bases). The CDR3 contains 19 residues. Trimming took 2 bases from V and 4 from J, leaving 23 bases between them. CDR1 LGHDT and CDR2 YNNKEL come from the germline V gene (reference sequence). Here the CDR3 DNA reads TGTGCCAGCAGCCAAAGAGTTACGGGATTGGGACGGAGTAATGAAAAACTGTTTTTT. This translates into CASSQRVTGLGRSNEKLFF.

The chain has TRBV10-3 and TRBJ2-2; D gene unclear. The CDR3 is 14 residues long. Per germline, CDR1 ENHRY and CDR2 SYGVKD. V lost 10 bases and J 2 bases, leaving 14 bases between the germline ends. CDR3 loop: CATIQDTNTGELFF. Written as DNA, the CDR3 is TGTGCCACCATACAAGACACAAACACCGGGGAGCTGTTTTTT.

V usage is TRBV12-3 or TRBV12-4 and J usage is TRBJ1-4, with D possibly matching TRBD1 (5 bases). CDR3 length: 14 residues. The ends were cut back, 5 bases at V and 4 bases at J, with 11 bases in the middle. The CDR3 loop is CASSPGTVNEKLFF. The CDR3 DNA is TGTGCCAGCAGTCCCGGGACGGTTAATGAAAAACTGTTTTTT.

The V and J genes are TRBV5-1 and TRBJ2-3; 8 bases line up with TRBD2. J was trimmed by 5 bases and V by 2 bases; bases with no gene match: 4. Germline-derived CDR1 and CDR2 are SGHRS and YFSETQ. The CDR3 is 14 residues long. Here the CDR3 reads CASSFTGGKDTQYF. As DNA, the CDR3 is TGCGCCAGCAGCTTTACGGGGGGGAAAGATACGCAGTATTTT.

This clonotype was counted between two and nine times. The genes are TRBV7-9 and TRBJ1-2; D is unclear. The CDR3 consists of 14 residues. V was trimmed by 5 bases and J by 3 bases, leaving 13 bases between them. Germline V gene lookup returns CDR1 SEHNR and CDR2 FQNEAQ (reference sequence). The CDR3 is CASSPLDGYYGYTF. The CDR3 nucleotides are TGTGCCAGCAGCCCTCTGGACGGCTACTATGGCTACACCTTC.

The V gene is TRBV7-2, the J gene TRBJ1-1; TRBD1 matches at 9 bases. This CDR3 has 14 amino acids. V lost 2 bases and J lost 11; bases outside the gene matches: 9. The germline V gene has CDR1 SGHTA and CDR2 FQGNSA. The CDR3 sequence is CASSLRNRGRGAFF. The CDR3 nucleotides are TGTGCCAGCAGCTTACGGAACAGGGGGCGAGGTGCTTTCTTT.

CDR3 in DNA: TGTGCCAGCAGTTACCCGGAGGGACGGCACAACAATGAGCAGTTCTTC. Translated: CASSYPEGRHNNEQFF. The genes are TRBV6-2 or TRBV6-3 and TRBJ2-1; the D gene is possibly TRBD2 (6 bases). V lost 2 bases and J 5 bases, leaving 16 bases between the germline ends. In germline, CDR1 is MNHEY, CDR2 SVGEGT. CDR3 length: 16 residues.